This is a list of T cell receptor beta chains from one sample in a study of cytomegalovirus exposure and HLA in healthy donors. Here immunoSEQ multiplex PCR was the method, and the copy in TCRdb shows in-frame clones only, minus some. The repertoire holds 150,000 to 200,000 clones, with around 76% as singletons. The sequenced material came from PBMCs. The source is a woman aged 30 to 39 in good health and CMV-seropositive. The CDR3 runs from the conserved cysteine through the conserved F or W. D genes are given only for firm matches. Only part of the rows carry a size: once, few, many, or a class if the clone is expanded.

NA,TRBJ1-2,once,TRBV7-2,TGTGCCAGCAGCTTAGTCCCCACAGGGATCGCTAACTATGGCTACACCTTC,CASSLVPTGIANYGYTF
NA,TRBJ2-5,once,TRBV7-2,TGTGCCAGCAGCTTCTCTAGCGTAGCCCAAGAGACCCAGTACTTC,CASSFSSVAQETQYF
NA,TRBJ1-1,NA,TRBV2,TGTGCCAGCAGAGCGGTTCCGAACACTGAAGCTTTCTTT,CASRAVPNTEAFF
TRBD1,TRBJ1-5,NA,TRBV6-5,TGTGCCAGCAGTTTCTCGAGGACAGGGAATCAGCCCCAGCATTTT,CASSFSRTGNQPQHF
NA,TRBJ2-7,NA,TRBV28,TGTGCCAGCAACACAGGGTATGGCTCCTACGAGCAGTACTTC,CASNTGYGSYEQYF
TRBD1,TRBJ1-1,NA,TRBV6-5,TGTGCCAGCAGCCTTACAGGGGGCACTGAAGCTTTCTTT,CASSLTGGTEAFF
TRBD2,TRBJ2-7,NA,TRBV7-2,TGTGCCAGCAGCTTTTTAAGCGGGAGCAACGAGCAGTACTTC,CASSFLSGSNEQYF
NA,TRBJ1-4,NA,TRBV6-6,TGTGCCAGCACCCCGGGGAGGCAGGTTAATGAAAAACTGTTTTTT,CASTPGRQVNEKLFF
NA,TRBJ1-2,NA,TRBV7-8,TGTGCCAGCAGCTTAGATGGGCAGCCGGGGAACTATGGCTACACCTTC,CASSLDGQPGNYGYTF
NA,TRBJ2-3,NA,TRBV7-8,TGTGCCAGCAGCTTCTCTACGGATACGCAGTATTTT,CASSFSTDTQYF
TRBD1,TRBJ1-2,NA,TRBV18,TGTGCCAGCTCACCTACTGGTCCGGGACAGGGGAACTATGGCTACACCTTC,CASSPTGPGQGNYGYTF
TRBD1,TRBJ2-3,few,TRBV18,TGTGCCAGCTCACCGACAGGGGCGAGAACAGATACGCAGTATTTT,CASSPTGARTDTQYF
TRBD2,TRBJ2-7,NA,TRBV7-9,TGTTCCAGCAGCTTATCAGCGGGGGAGCAGTACTTC,CSSSLSAGEQYF
TRBD2,TRBJ2-3,NA,TRBV7-2,TGTGCCAGCAGCTTAGCACTAGCGGGAGGGCTAGGGAATACGCAGTATTTT,CASSLALAGGLGNTQYF
NA,TRBJ1-4,NA,TRBV5-4,TGTGCCAGCAGCTTAAGATCTGGCCTCAATAATGAAAAACTGTTTTTT,CASSLRSGLNNEKLFF
NA,TRBJ2-2,few,TRBV27,TGTGCCAGCAGTTTATTCGGCGGGGGCTCCTTAGATGCCGGGGAGCTGTTTTTT,CASSLFGGGSLDAGELFF
NA,TRBJ2-5,NA,TRBV2,TGTGCCAGCAGTGAGCAGGTCCAAGAGACCCAGTACTTC,CASSEQVQETQYF
TRBD2,TRBJ2-5,NA,TRBV7-6,TGTGCCAGCAGCTTAGGGGTAGCGGGAGCCACCCAGTACTTC,CASSLGVAGATQYF
TRBD1,TRBJ1-2,NA,TRBV5-1,TGCGCCAGCAGAAAGACAGGGGGAATCAACTATGGCTACACCTTC,CASRKTGGINYGYTF
NA,TRBJ2-1,NA,TRBV21-1,TGTGCCAGCAGCCAGGATGAGCAGTTCTTC,CASSQDEQFF
NA,TRBJ1-5,NA,TRBV7-2,TGTGCCAGCAGCCAGTGGAGTACTACTAATCAGCCCCAGCATTTT,CASSQWSTTNQPQHF
TRBD1,TRBJ1-5,NA,TRBV5-6,TGTGCCAGCAGCGGACAGGGGGCGCAGGATACTCAGCCCCAGCATTTT,CASSGQGAQDTQPQHF
TRBD2,TRBJ2-3,once,TRBV6-5,TGTGCCAGCAGACGGACTAGCGGGGGTATAGATACGCAGTATTTT,CASRRTSGGIDTQYF
TRBD1,TRBJ2-1,NA,TRBV13,TGTGCCAGCAGCTTAAGGGGACAGGGTTCCTACAATGAGCAGTTCTTC,CASSLRGQGSYNEQFF
NA,TRBJ1-1,few,TRBV25-1,TGTGCCAGCAGGGGCGGACGGGGTATTTCTGAAGCTTTCTTT,CASRGGRGISEAFF
NA,TRBJ1-2,NA,TRBV27,TGCGGCAGCAGAAAGGGGGGGGCAAACTATGGCTACACCTTC,CGSRKGGANYGYTF
TRBD1,TRBJ1-6,NA,TRBV25-1,TGTGCCAGCAGTGGATGGGGACAGTTCGGTTCACCCCTCCACTTT,CASSGWGQFGSPLHF
TRBD1,TRBJ1-1,NA,TRBV25-1,TGTGCCAGCAGTGACCCCGGGACAGGGGCCACTGAAGCTTTCTTT,CASSDPGTGATEAFF
NA,TRBJ1-5,NA,TRBV18,TGTGCCAGCTCACCTCCCGTGGGGGGAGGGGATCAGCCCCAGCATTTT,CASSPPVGGGDQPQHF
NA,TRBJ1-5,NA,TRBV9,TGTGCCAGCAGCTCCGGCGCGTTCGGGCAGCCCCAGCATTTT,CASSSGAFGQPQHF
TRBD1,TRBJ2-5,NA,TRBV7-7,TGTGCCAGCAGCATAAGGACAGGCCAAGAGACCCAGTACTTC,CASSIRTGQETQYF
NA,TRBJ1-2,NA,TRBV4-1,TGCGCCAGCAGCGATCAACAACCGGCAGGCTATGGCTACACCTTC,CASSDQQPAGYGYTF
TRBD2,TRBJ2-2,many,TRBV5-6,TGTGCCAGCACAAGCGTGGGGACTAGCCGGAACACCGGGGAGCTGTTTTTT,CASTSVGTSRNTGELFF
TRBD1,TRBJ1-1,NA,TRBV5-5,TGTGCCAGCAGCTTGGTCGGGACAGGGGTGACTGAAGCTTTCTTT,CASSLVGTGVTEAFF
TRBD1,TRBJ2-2,many,TRBV5-5,TGTGCCAGCAGCTTGTCGACAGGGTACACCGGGGAGCTGTTTTTT,CASSLSTGYTGELFF
TRBD1,TRBJ1-2,NA,TRBV7-2,TGTGCCAGCAGCTTAGGGGGACAGGGTGACTATGGCTACACCTTC,CASSLGGQGDYGYTF
NA,TRBJ2-1,NA,TRBV29-1,TGCAGCGGAGGAAGCAATGAGCAGTTCTTC,CSGGSNEQFF
TRBD2,TRBJ2-1,NA,TRBV18,TGTGCCAGCTCACCAGCCCAGACTAGCGGGGGTCAACCCCGGTTCTTC,CASSPAQTSGGQPRFF
NA,TRBJ2-7,NA,TRBV30,TGTGCCTGGAGTGTAGGTCCGCCAGGCTACGAGCAGTACTTC,CAWSVGPPGYEQYF
NA,TRBJ2-7,NA,TRBV6-5,TGTGCCAGCCAGGACTCCCTAGGATACGAGCAGTACTTC,CASQDSLGYEQYF
NA,TRBJ2-7,NA,TRBV4-3,TGCGCCAGCAGCCAAGATGGGAGAGGTAGACAGTACTTC,CASSQDGRGRQYF
NA,TRBJ1-2,NA,TRBV19,TGTGCCAGTAGGTTCTTCAGGGGAGACTATGGCTACACCTTC,CASRFFRGDYGYTF
NA,TRBJ1-1,NA,TRBV28,TGTGCCAGCACCCTAGGAGGCACTGAAGCTTTCTTT,CASTLGGTEAFF
NA,TRBJ1-2,NA,TRBV27,TGTGCCAGCAGTTTCGTAGCGGGCGGTGGCTATGGCTACACCTTC,CASSFVAGGGYGYTF
NA,TRBJ1-2,NA,TRBV4-3,TGCGCCAGCAGCCAAGATCTAGTCGTACAGGGAATAGGAGGCTACACCTTC,CASSQDLVVQGIGGYTF